These 11 T cell receptor beta chains originate from one sample sequenced in a study of shared T cell receptors in the human thymus. Sequenced by immunoSEQ multiplex PCR; TCRdb stores in-frame clones only, minus some. The sample yields hundreds of thousands of clones, 70% to 90% seen once. These data also formed part of another study, on human thymus T cells.

Sequenced: thymocytes. The receptor set was obtained from a boy under three years old with a congenital heart defect.

The chain has TRBV14 and TRBJ2-3; 7 bases are a match to TRBD1. Trimming took 1 base from V and 5 from J; bases not matched to a gene: 6. The CDR3 consists of 15 residues. CDR1 is SGHDN, CDR2 FVKESK, per germline. The CDR3: CASSQVYRDRDTQYF. For the CDR3, the DNA is TGTGCCAGCAGCCAAGTATACCGGGACAGAGATACGCAGTATTTT.

As concerns this clone: Mismatch with germline at one junction end may stem from a read error. The chain uses TRBV7-7 and TRBJ1-4, with D unclear. Germline CDR1 is SSHAT and CDR2 is FNYEAQ (reference sequence). The CDR3 runs 16 residues. CDR3 sequence: CASSLWLGTYHEKLFF. The DNA of the CDR3 is TGTGCTAGCAGCTTGTGGTTGGGCACATATCATGAAAAACTGTTTTTT.

CDR3 residues: CASSPSGASGEQYF. The CDR3 bases are TGCGCCAGCAGCCCCAGCGGTGCCTCGGGCGAGCAGTACTTC. The chain is built from TRBV4-3 and TRBJ2-7; the D gene is possibly TRBD2 (5 bases). From germline, CDR1 is LGHNA and CDR2 YSLEER. V lost 4 bases to trimming and J lost 6 bases, with 16 bases between them. The CDR3 runs to 14 residues.

The V gene is TRBV28, the J gene TRBJ1-1, with D hard to call. Germline CDR1 is MDHEN and CDR2 is SYDVKM. CDR3 length: 14 residues. The V and J ends lost 7 bases and 1 base respectively, with 13 bases between them. The CDR3 protein is CASTSREQNTEAFF. The CDR3 nucleotides are TGTGCCAGCACGTCTAGGGAGCAGAACACTGAAGCTTTCTTT.

The chain joins TRBV10-3 to TRBJ2-7; no definite D call. V was clipped by 3 bases and J by 5 bases, with 11 bases between them. This CDR3 spans 13 amino acids. Germline CDR1 is ENHRY and CDR2 is SYGVKD. In DNA form, the CDR3 reads TGTGCCATCAGTGAACGGTACAGTGACGAGCAGTACTTC. As protein: CAISERYSDEQYF.

This clone was recorded only once. The genes are TRBV10-3 and TRBJ2-7; 7 positions match TRBD1. In germline, CDR1 is ENHRY, CDR2 SYGVKD. J lost 1 base, V lost 6 bases, and 18 bases had no gene match. This CDR3 has 18 residues. The chain's CDR3 is CAISPDTNRGLASYEQYF. For the CDR3, the DNA is TGTGCCATCAGCCCGGACACTAACAGGGGATTGGCTTCCTACGAGCAGTACTTC.

This clone is a singleton in its sample. The CDR3 here is CASSLALGGRGEQFF. The DNA for the CDR3 is TGTGCCAGCAGCTTAGCGCTGGGGGGGAGAGGAGAGCAGTTCTTC. V is TRBV7-8 and J is TRBJ2-1, with 7 bases aligning to TRBD2. The junction had 9 bases not matched to a gene; V was cut back by 0 bases and J by 10 bases. This CDR3 spans 15 amino acids. Germline V lookup: CDR1 SGHVS, CDR2 FQNEAQ.

V and J are TRBV30 and TRBJ2-7; weak D call: TRBD1 (5 bases). The CDR3 covers 13 residues. V was trimmed by 0 bases and J by 2 bases, leaving 8 bases between them. The V gene's germline CDR1 is GTSNPN and CDR2 SVGIG (reference sequence). The CDR3 DNA sequence: TGTGCCTGGAGTGTACCGACAGCCTACGAGCAGTACTTC. It specifies CAWSVPTAYEQYF.

The chain combines TRBV15 with TRBJ2-7; a possible D gene is TRBD2 (6 bases). CDR1 LNHNV and CDR2 YYDKDF come from the germline V gene (reference sequence). The CDR3 contains 19 residues. V gave up 3 bases and J gave up 0 bases, with 24 bases separating them. The CDR3 sequence: CATSRDKDTFPTSSYEQYF. CDR3 in DNA: TGTGCCACCAGCAGGGATAAAGATACTTTCCCGACTAGCTCCTACGAGCAGTACTTC.

This clone was seen more than once but under ten times. The chain is built from TRBV5-6 and TRBJ1-6; TRBD1 matches 7 bases. CDR1 is SGHDT and CDR2 is YYEEEE in the germline V gene. There are 17 residues in the CDR3. J lost 7 bases, V lost 0 bases, and 10 bases had no gene match. CDR3 nucleotides: TGTGCCAGCAGCTTGGCCGTTAAGGGACAGCTCAATTCACCCCTCCACTTT. Translating gives CASSLAVKGQLNSPLHF.

The genes are TRBV5-4 and TRBJ2-2; D is perhaps TRBD2 (6 bases). This CDR3 comprises 17 residues. From germline, CDR1 is SGHNT and CDR2 YYREEE (reference sequence). Trimming took 0 bases from V and 3 from J, leaving 15 bases between them. The CDR3: CASSLVLGGSYTGELFF. In DNA form, the CDR3 reads TGTGCCAGCAGCTTGGTCTTGGGGGGATCTTACACCGGGGAGCTGTTTTTT.